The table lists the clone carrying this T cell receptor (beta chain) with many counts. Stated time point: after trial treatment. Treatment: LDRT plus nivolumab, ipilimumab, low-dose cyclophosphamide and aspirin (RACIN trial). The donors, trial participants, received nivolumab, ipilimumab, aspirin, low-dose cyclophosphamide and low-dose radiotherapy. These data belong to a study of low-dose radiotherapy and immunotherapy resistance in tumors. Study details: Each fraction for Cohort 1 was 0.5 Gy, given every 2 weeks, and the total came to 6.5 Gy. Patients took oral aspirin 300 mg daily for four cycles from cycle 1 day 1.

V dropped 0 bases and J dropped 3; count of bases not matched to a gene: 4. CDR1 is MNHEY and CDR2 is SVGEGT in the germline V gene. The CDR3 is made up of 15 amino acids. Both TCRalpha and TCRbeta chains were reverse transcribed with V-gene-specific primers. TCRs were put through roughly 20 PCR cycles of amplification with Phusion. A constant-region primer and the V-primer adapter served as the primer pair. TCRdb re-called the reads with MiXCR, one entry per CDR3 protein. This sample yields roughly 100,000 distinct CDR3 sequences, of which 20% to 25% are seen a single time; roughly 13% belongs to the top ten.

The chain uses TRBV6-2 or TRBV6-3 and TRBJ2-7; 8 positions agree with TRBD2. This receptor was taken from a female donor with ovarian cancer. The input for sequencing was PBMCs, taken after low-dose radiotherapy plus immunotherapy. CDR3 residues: CASSYSLAGGYEQYF. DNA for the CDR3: TGTGCCAGCAGTTACTCCCTAGCGGGCGGCTACGAGCAGTACTTC.